This T cell receptor beta chain came from a study of PD-L1 blockade in urothelial cancer. About the research overall: Blood was tested 3 weeks (second dose) and 6 weeks into treatment.

Repertoires were generated with immunoSEQ multiplex PCR, while TCRdb's copy carries only in-frame clones and drops some. The data show some 30,000 clones, around nine tenths seen once. The V end was cut by 4 bases, the J end by 7 bases, with 16 bases between. The CDR3 has 15 amino acids. CDR1 is MGHRA and CDR2 is YSYEKL in the germline V gene. It was locally advanced or metastatic urothelial carcinoma that patients had. The rearrangement joins TRBV4-1 to TRBJ2-2; D possibly corresponds to TRBD2 (6 bases). The TCR comes from a man aged 50 or older with urothelial cancer. The sample here was PBMCs, taken around atezolizumab (anti-PD-L1) treatment. The CDR3 nucleotides are TGCGCCAGCAGCCCCCGCCCTAGCGAGGACGGGGAGCTGTTTTTT. Its protein is CASSPRPSEDGELFF.